This TCR beta chain was sequenced in a study of blood T cell repertoires in COVID-19. Study overall: Italy, Spain and the United States were the sources of the convalescent and acute COVID-19 samples. Sample material is recorded as cDNA or gDNA derived from T cells, B-cell-depleted T cells, or PBMCs.

Original data processing: From reference gene primer amplification, estimates of nucleated cell counts were derived. Profiled with immunoSEQ multiplex PCR; TCRdb holds only in-frame clones, not every one. Clone size and the V and J calls come from that table; the DNA yielded D and trimming. The data show about 150,000 clones, more than 80% seen once. V dropped 1 base and J dropped 6; count of bases not matched to a gene: 6. The CDR3 consists of 15 residues. Germline V gene lookup returns CDR1 SGHDT and CDR2 YYEEEE. This sequence originates from a woman in her 40s with acute or convalescent COVID-19. The rearrangement joins TRBV5-6 to TRBJ2-3, with 9 bases matching TRBD1. Sequencing used peripheral blood. DNA for the CDR3: TGTGCCAGCAGCTTGTTCGGACAGGGGCCCGATACGCAGTATTTT. Encoded protein: CASSLFGQGPDTQYF.